This T cell receptor beta chain was observed in a study of neurological immune-mediated disorders. Germline V CDR1 and CDR2: DFQATT, SNEGSKA (reference sequence). V trimming: 2 bases; J trimming: 4 bases; junction bases outside the gene matches: 9. The CDR3 extends over 15 amino acids. This clonotype occurred many times. Template-switch 5'RACE cDNA synthesis added a 10-nucleotide unique molecular identifier. Using its own MiXCR run on the 5' RACE reads, TCRdb lists one record per CDR3 protein. There are tens of thousands of distinct CDR3 sequences in the sample; roughly 10% occur only once, and 3.9% lies in the top ten.

This sequence joins TRBV20-1 and TRBJ1-1; 8 bases agree with TRBD1. Specimen: CD4+ T cells from blood. This sequence was found in a woman aged 30 to 39 with HTLV-1-associated myelopathy (HAM/TSP). The CDR3 nucleotides are TGCAGTGCTAGACGGGACAGGATTAGAGGCACTGAAGCTTTCTTT. Its translation: CSARRDRIRGTEAFF.